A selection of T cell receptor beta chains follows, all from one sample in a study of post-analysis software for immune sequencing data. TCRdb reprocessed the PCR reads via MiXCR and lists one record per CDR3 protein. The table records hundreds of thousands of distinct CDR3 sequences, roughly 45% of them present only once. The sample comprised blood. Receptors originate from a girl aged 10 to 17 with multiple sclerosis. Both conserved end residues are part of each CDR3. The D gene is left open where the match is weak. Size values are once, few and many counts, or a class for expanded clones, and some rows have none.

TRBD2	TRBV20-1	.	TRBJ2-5	CSATGLAVLQETQYF	TGCAGTGCTACGGGACTAGCGGTCCTCCAAGAGACCCAGTACTTC
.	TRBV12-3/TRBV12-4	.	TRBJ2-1	CASTRTENNEQFF	TGTGCCAGCACGAGGACAGAGAACAATGAGCAGTTCTTC
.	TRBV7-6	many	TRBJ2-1	CASSLGDSSYNEQFF	TGTGCCAGCAGCCTAGGTGATAGCTCCTACAATGAGCAGTTCTTC
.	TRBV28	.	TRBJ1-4	CASSLVFRGDEKLFF	TGTGCCAGCAGTTTGGTCTTTAGGGGGGATGAAAAACTGTTTTTT
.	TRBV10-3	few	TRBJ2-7	CAISQPPGTETPTEQYF	TGTGCCATCAGCCAACCTCCTGGGACTGAGACTCCTACGGAGCAGTACTTC
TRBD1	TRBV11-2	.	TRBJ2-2	CASSPQDRANTGELFF	TGTGCCAGCAGCCCCCAGGACAGGGCGAACACCGGGGAGCTGTTTTTT
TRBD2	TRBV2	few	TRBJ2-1	CASSGVGTSGYNEQFF	TGTGCCAGCAGTGGAGTTGGGACTAGCGGTTACAATGAGCAGTTCTTC
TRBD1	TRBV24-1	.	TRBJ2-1	CATSDPGQGQQFF	TGTGCCACCAGTGATCCGGGACAGGGTCAGCAGTTCTTC
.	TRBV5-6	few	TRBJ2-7	CASSLYGPQSYEQYF	TGTGCCAGCAGCTTGTATGGACCCCAATCCTACGAGCAGTACTTC
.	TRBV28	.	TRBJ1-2	CASSEKGNYPYGYTF	TGTGCCAGCTCGGAGAAGGGGAATTATCCATATGGCTACACCTTC